This T cell receptor beta chain was recovered during a study of shared clonotypes between healthy human individuals. J was trimmed by 2 bases and V by 4 bases; bases with no gene match: 6. CDR1 is SGHNT, CDR2 YYREEE, per germline (reference sequence). CDR3 length: 16 amino acids. TCRdb's table, derived via immunoSEQ multiplex PCR, lists solely in-frame clones and lacks some. The sample records 850,000 to 1,200,000 clones, 65% to 75% being singletons. Sequenced sample: memory CD4+ T cells sorted from blood. The subset was: CD45RA-negative fraction. The chain employs TRBV5-4 and TRBJ2-3, with 11 bases fitting TRBD2. The source of this sequence is a man aged 18 to 29 in good health. The CDR3 bases are TGTGCCAGCAGCGCCCTACTAGCGGGGGCCACAGATACGCAGTATTTT. The encoded protein is CASSALLAGATDTQYF.